This passage covers 11 T cell receptor beta chains from one sample sequenced in a study of early T cells in non-severe SARS-CoV-2 infection. TCRdb processed the 5' RACE reads anew with MiXCR; each CDR3 protein has one entry. In the table there are under 100,000 distinct CDR3 sequences, approximately 10% of which are singletons. Material: whole blood. These receptors originate from an adult who was a healthcare worker with PCR-confirmed SARS-CoV-2 infection or an uninfected control (not recorded which).

This clonotype was counted many times. The CDR3 is CASSHGERGGNTGELFF. Written as DNA, the CDR3 is TGCGCCAGCAGCCACGGGGAGCGGGGGGGTAACACCGGGGAGCTGTTTTTT. The chain joins TRBV4-1 to TRBJ2-2; 10 bases align to TRBD2. The germline V gene has CDR1 MGHRA and CDR2 YSYEKL. This CDR3 contains 17 residues. V was pared by 3 bases and J by 2 bases, with 6 bases of the junction left unmatched.

This chain joins TRBV5-1 and TRBJ1-1; D ambiguous. The CDR3 consists of 15 residues. Germline assignment: CDR1 SGHRS and CDR2 YFSETQ. V was trimmed by 0 bases and J by 1 base, leaving 10 bases between them. In nucleotides, the CDR3 is TGCGCCAGCAGCTTGGACTTGTCCGCGAACACTGAAGCTTTCTTT. Amino acids: CASSLDLSANTEAFF.

This clonotype was observed at least ten times. The chain couples TRBV29-1 to TRBJ2-1; D may match TRBD1 or TRBD2 (5 bases each). Germline CDR1 and CDR2: SQVTM and ANQGSEA. V was shortened by 3 bases and J by 0 bases, with 12 bases between the two germline ends. The CDR3 extends over 15 amino acids. The CDR3 loop reads CSVDGGLSSYNEQFF. The CDR3 DNA is TGCAGCGTTGATGGGGGTCTAAGCTCCTACAATGAGCAGTTCTTC.

This clonotype was counted many times. In nucleotides, the CDR3 is TGCAGTGCTAGGTACCGGGAAGGCGGCGAGCAGTACTTC. Amino acids: CSARYREGGEQYF. V gene TRBV20-1 combines with J gene TRBJ2-7; D may be TRBD2 (5 bases). CDR1 and CDR2 (germline): DFQATT, SNEGSKA (reference sequence). V was trimmed by 3 bases and J by 6 bases, leaving 15 bases between them. This CDR3 is built from 13 residues.

The gene calls are TRBV30 and TRBJ1-4; D unresolved. Trimming took off 0 bases at V and 5 bases at J, with 10 bases between the two ends. The CDR3 loop spans 14 amino acids. Germline V gives CDR1 GTSNPN, CDR2 SVGIG (reference sequence). In nucleotides, the CDR3 is TGTGCCTGGAGTGTAATAGGAGGAAATGAAAAACTGTTTTTT. Residues: CAWSVIGGNEKLFF.

Ten or more counts support this clonotype. The V gene is TRBV19, the J gene TRBJ2-1, with 7 bases identical to TRBD1. Trimming took 3 bases from V and 0 from J; bases not matched to a gene: 2. The CDR3 has 15 amino acids. Looked up from germline, CDR1 is LNHDA and CDR2 is SQIVND (reference sequence). The CDR3 coding sequence is TGTGCCAGTAGTATTCAGGGGGACTCCTACAATGAGCAGTTCTTC. Protein sequence: CASSIQGDSYNEQFF.

The chain recombines TRBV29-1 with TRBJ2-3, with D tentatively TRBD2 (6 bases). The CDR3 contains 13 residues. Trimming removed 7 bases from V and 7 bases from J, with 18 bases in between. In germline, CDR1 is SQVTM, CDR2 ANQGSEA. The CDR3 region is CSADLDGGYTQYF. In DNA form, the CDR3 reads TGCAGCGCCGACCTGGACGGGGGTTATACGCAGTATTTT.

The table lists this clonotype with a few counts. This sequence joins TRBV3-1 and TRBJ2-7; 9 bases match TRBD1. After removal of 4 bases from V and 3 bases from J, the junction contained 7 bases not matched to a gene. Germline CDR1 LGHDT, CDR2 YNNKEL (reference sequence). This CDR3 comprises 15 residues. The CDR3 reads CASSRSEDRGYEQYF. The CDR3 DNA reads TGTGCCAGCAGCCGTTCAGAGGACAGGGGCTACGAGCAGTACTTC.

The J gene is TRBJ1-6, the V gene TRBV13, with a possible D match to TRBD1 (5 bases). This CDR3 is built from 14 residues. Per germline, CDR1 PRHDT and CDR2 FYEKMQ (reference sequence). The V end lost 4 bases, the J end lost 16 bases, and 20 bases lay between the germline ends. The CDR3 DNA sequence: TGTGCCAGCAGCTCCGGGACTCAACCCCCCACTCTCCACTTT. It yields the protein CASSSGTQPPTLHF.

This clonotype appeared a few times. The genes are TRBV18 and TRBJ1-1; no clear D gene. Trimming took 6 bases from V and 4 from J, leaving 15 bases between them. Germline V gene data show CDR1 as KGHSH and CDR2 as LQKENI. CDR3 length: 14 residues. The CDR3 DNA reads as TGTGCCAGCTCTCCCCTGAGAGAGGGCACTGAAGCTTTCTTT. Amino acids: CASSPLREGTEAFF. The full variable domain, its missing parts supplied by reference TRBV18 and TRBJ1-1, is NAGVMQNPRHLVRRRGQEARLRCSPMKGHSHVYWYRQLPEEGLKFMVYLQKENIIDESGMPKERFSAEFPKEGPSILRIQQVVRGDSAAYFCASSPLREGTEAFFGQGTRLTVV.

This clonotype was picked up many times. The J gene is TRBJ1-1, the V gene TRBV5-1; D might be TRBD1 (6 bases). The V end was cut by 3 bases, the J end by 1 base, with 10 bases between. This CDR3 region has 14 residues. The germline gives CDR1 SGHRS, CDR2 YFSETQ. CDR3: CASSSQTGNTEAFF. The CDR3 DNA reads TGCGCCAGCAGCTCCCAGACAGGGAACACTGAAGCTTTCTTT.